The entry below describes one TCR beta chain. The antigen remains undetermined. The researchers isolated CD4+ and CD8+ T cells from PBMCs by sorting. The sequencing template was cDNA reverse transcribed from extracted RNA. Assay used: immunoSEQ multiplex PCR; TCRdb lists only in-frame clones, some missing. The sample lists hundreds of thousands of clones, around three fifths occurring once. These data originate in a study of CD8+ T cells in alopecia areata. Study details: The drug, oral tofacitinib, was given to treated patients at 5 to 10 mg twice daily. Study results and caveats: Scalp sample data also include resident alphabeta T cells from normal skin. Relative to normal scalp, lesional scalp, especially alopecia totalis/universalis, showed higher clonality.

The junction had 6 bases not matched to a gene; V was cut back by 2 bases and J by 5 bases. This CDR3 contains 14 residues. Looked up from germline, CDR1 is SGHTA and CDR2 is FQGTGA. The chain employs TRBV7-3 and TRBJ2-7; 7 bases match TRBD2. The source material was CD4+ T cells sorted from blood, sampled at week 0. The receptor comes from a human donor with alopecia areata. The DNA for the CDR3 is TGTGCCAGCAGCTTACATGGCGGGAGTAACGAGCAGTACTTC. Protein sequence: CASSLHGGSNEQYF. The full variable domain, with the rest looked up from reference TRBV7-3 and TRBJ2-7, is GAGVSQTPSNKVTEKGKYVELRCDPISGHTALYWYRQSLGQGPEFLIYFQGTGAADDSGLPNDRFFAVRPEGSVSTLKIQRTERGDSAVYLCASSLHGGSNEQYFGPGTRLTVT.